These T cell receptor beta chains were read from a single sample in a study of blood T cell repertoires in COVID-19. Generated by immunoSEQ multiplex PCR, the TCRdb table keeps only in-frame clones and is missing some. The sample has 150,000 to 200,000 clones; 88% are singletons. The sample was PBMCs or T cells enriched from blood (not recorded which). Receptors were obtained from a woman between 18 and 29 years old who had recovered from COVID-19. The CDR3 runs from the conserved cysteine through the conserved F or W. A D gene is named only where the DNA matches it firmly. Clone sizes are given selectively: once, few, many, or a class where the clone is expanded.

j_call: TRBJ2-7
d_call: TRBD2
v_call: TRBV12-3/TRBV12-4
clone_size: .
cdr3_nt: TGTGCCAGCCGTCTCGGAGCGGGGGACGAGCAGTACTTC
cdr3_aa: CASRLGAGDEQYF

j_call: TRBJ1-2
d_call: TRBD1
v_call: TRBV6-5
clone_size: .
cdr3_nt: TGTGCCAGCAGCGGACAGGTCGGGGACTATGGCTACACCTTC
cdr3_aa: CASSGQVGDYGYTF

j_call: TRBJ2-7
d_call: TRBD2
v_call: TRBV10-3
clone_size: .
cdr3_nt: TGTGCCATCAGTGTAAGCGGGATCCCCTACGAGCAGTACTTC
cdr3_aa: CAISVSGIPYEQYF

j_call: TRBJ1-2
d_call: .
v_call: TRBV11-1
clone_size: .
cdr3_nt: TGTGCCAGCAGCTCCGGGACAAATCGTGGCTACACCTTC
cdr3_aa: CASSSGTNRGYTF

j_call: TRBJ1-2
d_call: .
v_call: TRBV28
clone_size: .
cdr3_nt: TGTGCCAGCAGTTTGGCCCTTTCAGGGAATGGCTACACCTTC
cdr3_aa: CASSLALSGNGYTF

j_call: TRBJ1-2
d_call: TRBD1
v_call: TRBV29-1
clone_size: .
cdr3_nt: TGCAGCGTTGAAGACAACGACAGGGCGTCGGACGGCTACACCTTC
cdr3_aa: CSVEDNDRASDGYTF

j_call: TRBJ2-1
d_call: TRBD2
v_call: TRBV10-3
clone_size: .
cdr3_nt: TGTGCCATCAGCGGGGGGGATGAGCAGTTCTTC
cdr3_aa: CAISGGDEQFF

j_call: TRBJ1-2
d_call: .
v_call: TRBV7-9
clone_size: .
cdr3_nt: TGTGCCAGCAATCCAGTTAACTATGGCTACACCTTC
cdr3_aa: CASNPVNYGYTF

j_call: TRBJ2-1
d_call: .
v_call: TRBV27
clone_size: .
cdr3_nt: TGTGCCAGCAGTTTATGGCTAGCGCTCGGCAATGAGCAGTTCTTC
cdr3_aa: CASSLWLALGNEQFF

j_call: TRBJ2-7
d_call: TRBD2
v_call: TRBV3-1/TRBV3-2
clone_size: .
cdr3_nt: TGTGCCAGCAGCCAAGGACTGAGCGGGAACTACGAGCAGTACTTC
cdr3_aa: CASSQGLSGNYEQYF

j_call: TRBJ2-5
d_call: TRBD1
v_call: TRBV28
clone_size: .
cdr3_nt: TGTGCCAGCAGTAGGGGGCACGAGACCCAGTACTTC
cdr3_aa: CASSRGHETQYF

j_call: TRBJ1-2
d_call: TRBD1
v_call: TRBV29-1
clone_size: .
cdr3_nt: TGCAGCGCTGGGGACAGGGCAAACTATGGCTACACCTTC
cdr3_aa: CSAGDRANYGYTF

j_call: TRBJ2-5
d_call: TRBD2
v_call: TRBV10-1
clone_size: .
cdr3_nt: TGCGCCAGCAGTGTGTCAGCGGGGGGGCAAGAGACCCAGTACTTC
cdr3_aa: CASSVSAGGQETQYF

j_call: TRBJ1-1
d_call: .
v_call: TRBV24-1
clone_size: .
cdr3_nt: TGTGCCACCAGTGAAGGCAGGGGAGTGAACACTGAAGCTTTCTTT
cdr3_aa: CATSEGRGVNTEAFF

j_call: TRBJ1-1
d_call: .
v_call: TRBV2
clone_size: .
cdr3_nt: TGTGCCAGCAGCCTGGACAGCTTCATGAACACTGAAGCTTTCTTT
cdr3_aa: CASSLDSFMNTEAFF

j_call: TRBJ1-6
d_call: TRBD1
v_call: TRBV4-1
clone_size: .
cdr3_nt: TGCGCCAGCATGCTCGACAGGGGAATTGGGTCACCCCTCCACTTT
cdr3_aa: CASMLDRGIGSPLHF

j_call: TRBJ2-3
d_call: .
v_call: TRBV10-3
clone_size: .
cdr3_nt: TGTGCCATCAGTGAGTCGTCGGGGGAGATCACAGATACGCAGTATTTT
cdr3_aa: CAISESSGEITDTQYF

j_call: TRBJ2-3
d_call: .
v_call: TRBV2
clone_size: .
cdr3_nt: TGTGCCAGCAGTGAAGGACTATACATCGGTACGCAGTATTTT
cdr3_aa: CASSEGLYIGTQYF

j_call: TRBJ2-7
d_call: .
v_call: TRBV7-9
clone_size: few
cdr3_nt: TGTGCCAGCTCGGACAGATTCAACTACGAGCAGTACTTC
cdr3_aa: CASSDRFNYEQYF

j_call: TRBJ1-3
d_call: .
v_call: TRBV10-1
clone_size: .
cdr3_nt: TGCGCCAGCAGTGAAGTCAGCTCTGGAAACACCATATATTTT
cdr3_aa: CASSEVSSGNTIYF

j_call: TRBJ1-4
d_call: TRBD1
v_call: TRBV6-1
clone_size: .
cdr3_nt: TGTGCCAGCAGTGATCGGACAGGAAATGAAAAACTGTTTTTT
cdr3_aa: CASSDRTGNEKLFF

j_call: TRBJ2-1
d_call: TRBD2
v_call: TRBV29-1
clone_size: .
cdr3_nt: TGCAGCGTTTTTGGGCGGGAGGTGACTGAGCAGTTCTTC
cdr3_aa: CSVFGREVTEQFF

j_call: TRBJ2-5
d_call: .
v_call: TRBV6-5
clone_size: .
cdr3_nt: TGTGCCAGCAGTTCCAATCGGGAGACCCAGTACTTC
cdr3_aa: CASSSNRETQYF

j_call: TRBJ1-4
d_call: .
v_call: TRBV19
clone_size: .
cdr3_nt: TGTGCCAGTACGGAACAGGGACGACTGTTTTTT
cdr3_aa: CASTEQGRLFF

j_call: TRBJ2-1
d_call: .
v_call: TRBV7-9
clone_size: once
cdr3_nt: TGTGCCAGCAGCTTAGCCGTAGCGGCAGAGCATGAGCAGTTCTTC
cdr3_aa: CASSLAVAAEHEQFF

j_call: TRBJ2-7
d_call: TRBD1
v_call: TRBV11-2
clone_size: many
cdr3_nt: TGTGCCAGCAGCCGCGAGACAGGGTCCCTCGAGCAGTACTTC
cdr3_aa: CASSRETGSLEQYF

j_call: TRBJ1-4
d_call: .
v_call: TRBV9
clone_size: .
cdr3_nt: TGTGCCAGCAGCGTTGGAGGGAATAATGAAAAACTGTTTTTT
cdr3_aa: CASSVGGNNEKLFF

j_call: TRBJ1-6
d_call: .
v_call: TRBV19
clone_size: .
cdr3_nt: TGTGCCAGTAGTCCCGACGGGGGGGATACCTATAATTCACCCCTCCACTTT
cdr3_aa: CASSPDGGDTYNSPLHF

j_call: TRBJ1-2
d_call: TRBD1
v_call: TRBV3-1/TRBV3-2
clone_size: .
cdr3_nt: TGTGCCAGCAGCCAAGGAGGACAGGATCGTAGAGGCTACACCTTC
cdr3_aa: CASSQGGQDRRGYTF

j_call: TRBJ2-1
d_call: TRBD2
v_call: TRBV11-2
clone_size: once
cdr3_nt: TGTGCCAGCAGCTTCGGACTAGCGGACTACAATGAGCAGTTCTTC
cdr3_aa: CASSFGLADYNEQFF

j_call: TRBJ1-4
d_call: .
v_call: TRBV18
clone_size: .
cdr3_nt: TGTGCCAGCTCACCAAATCGGGGGAGGGAACTGTTTTTT
cdr3_aa: CASSPNRGRELFF

j_call: TRBJ2-1
d_call: TRBD2
v_call: TRBV5-1
clone_size: .
cdr3_nt: TGCGCCAGCAGCTTGCGGACCGCGGGAGAAGGGAAGGTGAGCAATGAGCAGTTCTTC
cdr3_aa: CASSLRTAGEGKVSNEQFF

j_call: TRBJ2-5
d_call: .
v_call: TRBV3-1/TRBV3-2
clone_size: .
cdr3_nt: TGTGCCAGCGAAGGGGTTGGAGAGACCCAGTACTTC
cdr3_aa: CASEGVGETQYF

j_call: TRBJ1-4
d_call: .
v_call: TRBV27
clone_size: .
cdr3_nt: TGTGCCACTGGGCGGGGGAGGGGTGAAAAACTGTTTTTT
cdr3_aa: CATGRGRGEKLFF

j_call: TRBJ2-1
d_call: TRBD2
v_call: TRBV5-8
clone_size: once
cdr3_nt: TGTGCCAGCAGCTCCAGCGGGGGGCACAATGAGCAGTTCTTC
cdr3_aa: CASSSSGGHNEQFF

j_call: TRBJ2-6
d_call: .
v_call: TRBV21-1
clone_size: .
cdr3_nt: TGTGCCAGCAGCACCGAGTTATGGCAGGGGAGCTCTGGGGCCAACGTCCTGACTTTC
cdr3_aa: CASSTELWQGSSGANVLTF

j_call: TRBJ2-7
d_call: .
v_call: TRBV30
clone_size: .
cdr3_nt: TGTGCCTGGAGTGTAGGGGGAGCCTACGAGCAGTACTTC
cdr3_aa: CAWSVGGAYEQYF

j_call: TRBJ1-6
d_call: .
v_call: TRBV5-6
clone_size: .
cdr3_nt: TGTGCCAGCAGCCCCCAAACCGGTACCTTCTATAATTCACCCCTCCACTTT
cdr3_aa: CASSPQTGTFYNSPLHF

j_call: TRBJ2-3
d_call: .
v_call: TRBV29-1
clone_size: .
cdr3_nt: TGCAGCGTTGAAGGCCAGGGTTACACAGATACGCAGTATTTT
cdr3_aa: CSVEGQGYTDTQYF

j_call: TRBJ2-2
d_call: TRBD2
v_call: TRBV2
clone_size: .
cdr3_nt: TGTGCCAGCAGTGAATCGACTAGCGGGAGGGGGGAGCTGTTTTTT
cdr3_aa: CASSESTSGRGELFF

j_call: TRBJ2-1
d_call: .
v_call: TRBV2
clone_size: .
cdr3_nt: TGTGCCAGCAGTGCGAATTCGGACTCTTATGAGCAGTTCTTC
cdr3_aa: CASSANSDSYEQFF

j_call: TRBJ1-4
d_call: TRBD1
v_call: TRBV4-3
clone_size: .
cdr3_nt: TGCGCCAGCAGCCAAGGGACAGGGGGCGGAAAACTGTTTTTT
cdr3_aa: CASSQGTGGGKLFF

j_call: TRBJ2-7
d_call: TRBD2
v_call: TRBV12-3/TRBV12-4
clone_size: once
cdr3_nt: TGTGCCAGCAGTCGGGGGGTCGAGCAGTACTTC
cdr3_aa: CASSRGVEQYF

j_call: TRBJ2-7
d_call: .
v_call: TRBV27
clone_size: .
cdr3_nt: TGTGCCAGCAGTTTATCCACCTACGAGCAGTACTTC
cdr3_aa: CASSLSTYEQYF

j_call: TRBJ2-7
d_call: .
v_call: TRBV20-1
clone_size: .
cdr3_nt: TGCAGTGCTAGTCCCCTTTTCGGCGAGCAGTACTTC
cdr3_aa: CSASPLFGEQYF